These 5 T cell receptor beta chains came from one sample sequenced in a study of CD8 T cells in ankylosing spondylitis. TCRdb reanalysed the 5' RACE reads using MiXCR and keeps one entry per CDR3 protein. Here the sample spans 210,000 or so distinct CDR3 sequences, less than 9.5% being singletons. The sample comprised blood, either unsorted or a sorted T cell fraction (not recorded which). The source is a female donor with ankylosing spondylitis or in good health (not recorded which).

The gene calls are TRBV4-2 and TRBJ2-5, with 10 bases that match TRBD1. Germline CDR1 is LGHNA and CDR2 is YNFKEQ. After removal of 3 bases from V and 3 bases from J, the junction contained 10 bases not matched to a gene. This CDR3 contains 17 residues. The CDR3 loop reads CASSQTSSGTGEETQYF. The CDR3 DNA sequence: TGTGCCAGCAGCCAGACCAGCTCCGGGACAGGGGAAGAGACCCAGTACTTC.

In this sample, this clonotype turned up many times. CDR3 sequence: CSGQPINRGRTAYNEQFF. In DNA, the CDR3 is TGCAGTGGCCAACCCATAAACAGGGGGCGAACTGCCTACAATGAGCAGTTCTTC. This chain connects TRBV20-1 to TRBJ2-1; 9 bases fit TRBD1. Germline V gene lookup returns CDR1 DFQATT and CDR2 SNEGSKA (reference sequence). J gave up 2 bases and V 7 bases, and 18 bases lay outside the gene matches. This CDR3 is built from 18 residues.

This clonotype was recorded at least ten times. The CDR3 loop is CSVARTVSTEAFF. The CDR3, as DNA: TGCAGCGTCGCCCGGACAGTATCCACTGAAGCTTTCTTT. This sequence joins TRBV29-1 and TRBJ1-1, with D possibly TRBD1 on 6 matching bases. V lost 6 bases to trimming and J lost 4 bases, with 15 bases between them. Germline CDR1 SQVTM, CDR2 ANQGSEA. The CDR3 runs to 13 residues.

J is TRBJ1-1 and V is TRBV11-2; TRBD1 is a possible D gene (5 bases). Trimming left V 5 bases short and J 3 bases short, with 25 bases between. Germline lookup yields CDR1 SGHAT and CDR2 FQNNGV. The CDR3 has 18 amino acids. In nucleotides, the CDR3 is TGTGCCAGCAGCCCGGGGGTGGTTGGGGACGTCGGGCACACTGAAGCTTTCTTT. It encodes CASSPGVVGDVGHTEAFF.

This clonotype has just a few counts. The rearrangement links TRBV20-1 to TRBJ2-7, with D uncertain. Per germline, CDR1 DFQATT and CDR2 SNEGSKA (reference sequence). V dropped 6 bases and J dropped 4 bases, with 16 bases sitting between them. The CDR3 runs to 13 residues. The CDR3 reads CSAPPICSYEQYF. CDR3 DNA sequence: TGCAGTGCCCCCCCCATCTGCTCGTACGAGCAGTACTTC.